This TCR beta chain comes out of a study of blood T cell repertoires in COVID-19. Study summary: Material from acute and convalescent COVID-19 was sourced from the United States, Italy and Spain. The cDNA or gDNA used as material had been derived from T cells, B-cell-depleted T cells, or PBMCs.

As handled by the study authors: How many nucleated cells were present was estimated from reference gene primer amplification. TCRdb's copy holds only in-frame clones and misses some; the assay was immunoSEQ multiplex PCR. The D gene and trimming were derived from the DNA, and the V and J assignments and clone size from that table. The sample has 70,000 to 100,000 clones; around 90% are singletons. CDR1 and CDR2 (germline): DFQATT, SNEGSKA (reference sequence). This CDR3 has 13 residues. With respect to this clone: An end of the junction differs from the germline gene, which may be a read error.

The V gene is TRBV20-1, the J gene TRBJ2-3; 9 bases match TRBD2. Source material: peripheral blood. The source is a woman between 65 and 79 years old with acute or convalescent COVID-19. The CDR3 region is CSASGTSRDTQYF. In DNA form, the CDR3 reads TGCAGTGCTAGTGGGACTAGCAGAGATACGCAGTATTTT.